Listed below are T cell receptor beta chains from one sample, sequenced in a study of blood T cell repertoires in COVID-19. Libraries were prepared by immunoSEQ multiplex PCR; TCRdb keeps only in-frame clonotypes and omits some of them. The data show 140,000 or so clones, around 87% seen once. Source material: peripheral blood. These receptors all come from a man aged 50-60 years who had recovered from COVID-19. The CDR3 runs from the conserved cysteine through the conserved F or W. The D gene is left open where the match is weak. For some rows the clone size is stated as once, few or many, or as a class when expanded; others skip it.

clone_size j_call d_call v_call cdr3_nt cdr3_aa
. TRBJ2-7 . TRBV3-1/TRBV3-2 TGTGCCAGCAGCCAAGAGTCCGACGAGCAGTACTTC CASSQESDEQYF
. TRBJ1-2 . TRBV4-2 TGTGCCAGCAGCCAAGAAGGTTCAGGGACTAACTATGGCTACACCTTC CASSQEGSGTNYGYTF
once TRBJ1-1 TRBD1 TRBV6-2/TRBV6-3 TGTGCCAGCAGTTACCGGGACAGGGGGTTCACTGAAGCTTTCTTT CASSYRDRGFTEAFF
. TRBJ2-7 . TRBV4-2 TGTGCCAGCAGTCCGGACAAGAGCTCCTACGAGCAGTACTTC CASSPDKSSYEQYF
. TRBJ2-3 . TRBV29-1 TGCAGCGTTGAAGTTGCCCGGGGCGGGGTTGGCACAGATACGCAGTATTTT CSVEVARGGVGTDTQYF
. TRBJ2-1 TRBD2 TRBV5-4 TGTGCCAGCAGCTTGGCCGGGGGTAGCGGGGTATACAATGAGCAGTTCTTC CASSLAGGSGVYNEQFF
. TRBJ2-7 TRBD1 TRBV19 TGTGCCAGTAGTATGTCGGGACAGGGGGAATACGAGCAGTACTTC CASSMSGQGEYEQYF
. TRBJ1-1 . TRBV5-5 TGTGCCAGCAGTTCTACAGGATACACTGAAGCTTTCTTT CASSSTGYTEAFF
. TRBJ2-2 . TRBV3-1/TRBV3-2 TGTGCCAGCAGCCAACCCGACTGGGACGGACTATCGAACACCGGGGAGCTGTTTTTT CASSQPDWDGLSNTGELFF
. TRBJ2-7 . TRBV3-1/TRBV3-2 TGTGCCAGCAGCCAAGATCTCGCGGGGTCGGCCTCCGAGCAGTACTTC CASSQDLAGSASEQYF
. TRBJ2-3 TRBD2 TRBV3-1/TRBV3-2 TGTGCCAGCACACCCGGGACTAGCGGGGGGTTCACAGATACGCAGTATTTT CASTPGTSGGFTDTQYF
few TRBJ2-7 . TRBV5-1 TGCGCCAGCAGCTCATCGGACAGAGACGAGCAGTACTTC CASSSSDRDEQYF
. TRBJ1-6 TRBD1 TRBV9 TGTGCCAGCAGCGTAGACACAGGGGGCATGGATTCACCCCTCCACTTT CASSVDTGGMDSPLHF
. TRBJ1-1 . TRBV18 TGTGCCAGCTCACCAGCGACTAATCGGGCGCCCACTGAAGCTTTCTTT CASSPATNRAPTEAFF
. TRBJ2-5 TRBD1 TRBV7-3 TGTGCCAGCAGCTTAATGGGACAGGGATTCCAGTACTTC CASSLMGQGFQYF
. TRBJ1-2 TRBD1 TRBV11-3 TGTGCCAGCAGCTTAGGACAGGGCGGATATGGCTACACCTTC CASSLGQGGYGYTF
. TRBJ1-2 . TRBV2 TGTGCCAGCACCGGGGGAGATTTCACCTATGGCTACACCTTC CASTGGDFTYGYTF
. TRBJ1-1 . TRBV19 TGTGCCAGTACTCCGGGAGGGGCGAACACTGAAGCTTTCTTT CASTPGGANTEAFF
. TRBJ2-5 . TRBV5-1 TGCGCCAGCAGCTTTCTTCCGACTAGTTCGGAGACCCAGTACTTC CASSFLPTSSETQYF
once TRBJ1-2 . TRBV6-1 TGTGCCAGCAGTGAAGCAGGGGACTATGGCTACACCTTC CASSEAGDYGYTF
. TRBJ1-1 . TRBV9 TGTGCCAGCAGCCCCGAGGGAGAGTTGAACACTGAAGCTTTCTTT CASSPEGELNTEAFF
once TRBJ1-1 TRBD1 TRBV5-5 TGTGCCAGCAGCATCCTGACAGGGGGTTTGGGAGCTTTCTTT CASSILTGGLGAFF
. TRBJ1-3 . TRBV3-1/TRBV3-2 TGTGCCAGCAGCCCCTCAGGGTCATCTGGAAACACCATATATTTT CASSPSGSSGNTIYF
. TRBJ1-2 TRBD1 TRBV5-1 TGCGCCAGCAGCTTGGATGGGACAGTGGATGGCTACACCTTC CASSLDGTVDGYTF
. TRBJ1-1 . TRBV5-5 TGTGCCAGCAGCTTTGGGCCCAGGGACACTGAAGCTTTCTTT CASSFGPRDTEAFF
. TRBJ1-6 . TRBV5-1 TGCGCCAGCAGCTTGGATCAGGGGCGACGCAATTCACCCCTCCACTTT CASSLDQGRRNSPLHF
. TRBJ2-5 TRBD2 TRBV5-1 TGCGCCAGCAGCTCTTCCACTAGCGGGGGGGTTGAGACCCAGTACTTC CASSSSTSGGVETQYF
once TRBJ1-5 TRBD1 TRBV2 TGTGCCAGCAGTGAGGTCGGGACAGATAGGGGCAATCAGCCCCAGCATTTT CASSEVGTDRGNQPQHF
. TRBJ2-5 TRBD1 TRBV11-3 TGTGCCAGCAGCTTAGCCAGGGGGCCCCAAGAGACCCAGTACTTC CASSLARGPQETQYF
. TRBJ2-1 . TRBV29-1 TGCAGCGTTGGCGGGAATGAGCAGTTCTTC CSVGGNEQFF
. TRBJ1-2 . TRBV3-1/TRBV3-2 TGTGCCAGCAGCCCATTGGACACAGGCACAATTAACTATGGCTACACCTTC CASSPLDTGTINYGYTF
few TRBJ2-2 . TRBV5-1 TGCGCCAGCAGCAACCCGACAGCGAACACCGGGGAGCTGTTTTTT CASSNPTANTGELFF
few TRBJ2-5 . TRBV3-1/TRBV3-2 TGTGCCAGCAGCCCAGCCAGGGCTCACCAAGAGACCCAGTACTTC CASSPARAHQETQYF
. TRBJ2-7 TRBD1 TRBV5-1 TGCGCCAGCAGCAGCCGGGACAGGGGTTACGAGCAGTACTTC CASSSRDRGYEQYF
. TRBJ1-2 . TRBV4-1 TGCGCCAGCAGCCCACTCACGAGACTAGGGGACGGCTACACCTTC CASSPLTRLGDGYTF
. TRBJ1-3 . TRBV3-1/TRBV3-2 TGTGCCAGCAGCCAAGACCCCCCGCAGGTTATCTTCTCTGGAAACACCATATATTTT CASSQDPPQVIFSGNTIYF
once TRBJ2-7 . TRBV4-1 TGCGCCAGCAGCCAGGGACGTGGCGGGGTGTGGGGCTCCTACGAGCAGTACTTC CASSQGRGGVWGSYEQYF
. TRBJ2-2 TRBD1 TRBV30 TGTGCCTGGAGTGGACAGGGGTTCACCGGGGAGCTGTTTTTT CAWSGQGFTGELFF
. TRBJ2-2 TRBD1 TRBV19 TGTGCCAGTAGCAAAGGACAGGGGGTGACCGGGGAGCTGTTTTTT CASSKGQGVTGELFF
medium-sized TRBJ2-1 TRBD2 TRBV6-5 TGTGCCAGCAGTTACTCGCGGGGGTTACTGAATGAGCAGTTCTTC CASSYSRGLLNEQFF
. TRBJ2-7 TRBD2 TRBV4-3 TGCGCCAGCAGCCAGGGGGGGACTCACTCCTACGAGCAGTACTTC CASSQGGTHSYEQYF
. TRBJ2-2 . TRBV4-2 TGTGCCAGCAGCCAGGCCACACAGGAGACCGGGGAGCTGTTTTTT CASSQATQETGELFF
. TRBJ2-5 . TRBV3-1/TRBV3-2 TGTGCCAGCAGCCAAACTGGCGGACAAGAAGAGACCCAGTACTTC CASSQTGGQEETQYF
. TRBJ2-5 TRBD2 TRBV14 TGTGCCAGCAGCCAAGAGGGGAGCCTAGCGGGGGCACAAGAGACCCAGTACTTC CASSQEGSLAGAQETQYF
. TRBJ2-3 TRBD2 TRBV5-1 TGCGCCAGCAGCGGGGGACTAGCGGGCCTCACAGATACGCAGTATTTT CASSGGLAGLTDTQYF
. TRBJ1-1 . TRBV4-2 TGTGCCAGCAGCCAAGATCGGGGAGGAAACACTGAAGCTTTCTTT CASSQDRGGNTEAFF
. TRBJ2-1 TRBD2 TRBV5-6 TGTGCCAGCAGCACCACTAGCGGGGGGCTCTCTGAGCAGTTCTTC CASSTTSGGLSEQFF
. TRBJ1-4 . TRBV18 TGTGCCAGCTCACCGCGCATCGCAGGGGCGGCTAATGAAAAACTGTTTTTT CASSPRIAGAANEKLFF
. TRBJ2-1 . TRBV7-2 TGTGCCAGCAGCTTGCCCCTCGGGGGGCCCAGCAATGAGCAGTTCTTC CASSLPLGGPSNEQFF
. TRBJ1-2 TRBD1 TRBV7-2 TGTGCCAGCAGCTTAATGGGGACAGAGTATGGCTACACCTTC CASSLMGTEYGYTF
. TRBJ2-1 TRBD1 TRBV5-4 TGTGCCAGCAGCTTGGACCTGGGGACAGGGGCCTACAATGAGCAGTTCTTC CASSLDLGTGAYNEQFF
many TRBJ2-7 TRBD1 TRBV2 TGTGCCAGCAGGGAAACCGGGACAGGGAGGAACGAGCAGTACTTC CASRETGTGRNEQYF
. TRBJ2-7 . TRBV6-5 TGTGCCAGCATCTCTTTTGACGAGCAGTACTTC CASISFDEQYF
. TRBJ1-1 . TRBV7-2 TGTGCCAGCAGCTCCCGAGGAGGGGATTTGAACACTGAAGCTTTCTTT CASSSRGGDLNTEAFF
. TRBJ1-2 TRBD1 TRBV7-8 TGTGCCAGCAGCGGTAGGACAGGGGGCTTCTATGGCTACACCTTC CASSGRTGGFYGYTF
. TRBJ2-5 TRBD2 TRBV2 TGTGCCAGCAGTGACGCGGGGGGGCCCGAAGAGACCCAGTACTTC CASSDAGGPEETQYF
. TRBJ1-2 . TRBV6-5 TGTGCCAGCAGTTACTTTGCAGGGATCTATGGCTACACCTTC CASSYFAGIYGYTF
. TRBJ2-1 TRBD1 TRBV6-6 TGTGCCAGCAGTCACAGTACAGGGGGAACGGCCTACAATGAGCAGTTCTTC CASSHSTGGTAYNEQFF
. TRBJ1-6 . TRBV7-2 TGTGCCAGCAGCTTAATGGGGGGCTCCTATAATTCACCCCTCCACTTT CASSLMGGSYNSPLHF
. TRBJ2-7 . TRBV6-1 TGTGCCAGCAGTGAGTACAGGACCTACGAGCAGTACTTC CASSEYRTYEQYF